This is a list of T cell receptor beta chains from one sample in a study of T cell repertoires in aging, cancer and after chemotherapy. TCRdb analysed the multiplex PCR reads with MiXCR anew, one entry per CDR3 protein. The sample includes roughly 1,700 distinct CDR3 sequences, 15% to 20% seen only once; the top ten take roughly 31%. The sequenced sample was blood. The receptors were gathered from a human donor with a solid tumor. CDR3s include the opening cysteine and the closing phenylalanine or tryptophan. The D gene is left open where the match is weak. The size of a clone is reported for some rows only, either as once, few or many, or as a class for expanded clones.

V,D,size,J,DNA,CDR3
TRBV20-1,TRBD1,medium-sized,TRBJ1-2,TGCAGTGTTTCCGGGGACAGCCTCTATGGCTACACCTTC,CSVSGDSLYGYTF
TRBV9,TRBD1,.,TRBJ1-2,TGTGCCAGCAGCGACCGGGACAGGGGGAGGAATGGCTACACCTTC,CASSDRDRGRNGYTF
TRBV23-1,TRBD1,.,TRBJ2-3,TGCGCCAGCAGTCAAGGGGCAGGGGGCAGCACAGATACGCAGTATTTT,CASSQGAGGSTDTQYF
TRBV25-1,TRBD1,.,TRBJ1-1,TGTGCCAGCATAGACCGGACAGGGACCACTGAAGCTTTCTTT,CASIDRTGTTEAFF
TRBV27,TRBD1,medium-sized,TRBJ2-7,TGTGCCAGCAGTTTACAGGGGGCAAACTACGAGCAGTACTTC,CASSLQGANYEQYF
TRBV6-4,TRBD1,medium-sized,TRBJ2-1,TGTGCCAGCAGTCTCCCGGGGACAGGGGTTAGTGAGCAGTTCTTC,CASSLPGTGVSEQFF
TRBV24-1,.,medium-sized,TRBJ2-1,TGTGCCACCAGTGACGGAGAATACGATGAGCAGTTCTTC,CATSDGEYDEQFF
TRBV20-1,.,medium-sized,TRBJ1-5,TGCAGTGCTAGCCCAGGGGGCAATCAGCCCCAGCATTTT,CSASPGGNQPQHF
TRBV11-2,.,few,TRBJ2-1,TGTGCCAGCAGTTTACGACCACAGGAGTCGGCGAATGAGCAGTTCTTC,CASSLRPQESANEQFF
TRBV7-2,TRBD1,.,TRBJ1-2,TGTGCCAGCAGCGTGACAGGGTTTCAGGGCTACACCTTC,CASSVTGFQGYTF
TRBV5-4,TRBD2,few,TRBJ2-1,TGTGCCAGCAGGGGGGGACTAGCGGAAAGCAATGAGCAGTTCTTC,CASRGGLAESNEQFF
TRBV12-3/TRBV12-4,.,medium-sized,TRBJ1-2,TGTGCCAGCAGTACTAGCGGGTTGGGCAGGGCGGCTTATGGCTACACCTTC,CASSTSGLGRAAYGYTF
TRBV4-3,.,medium-sized,TRBJ1-2,TGCGCCAGCAGCCAAGATCCCTTGGGACCCGATGGCTACACCTTC,CASSQDPLGPDGYTF
TRBV7-6,.,medium-sized,TRBJ2-2,TGTGCCAGCAGCCAGGGGAGCCGAAACACCGGGGAGCTGTTTTTT,CASSQGSRNTGELFF
TRBV19,TRBD2,medium-sized,TRBJ2-5,TGTGCCAGTAGCCACGGGACTAGCGGGGGTTGGGAGACCCAGTACTTC,CASSHGTSGGWETQYF
TRBV10-3,TRBD1,medium-sized,TRBJ1-2,TGTGCCATCAGCGGACAGGGATCAAGCTATGGCTACACCTTC,CAISGQGSSYGYTF
TRBV30,.,medium-sized,TRBJ1-1,TGTGCCTGGAGCAGTTTCACGGGGGCGCGAACTGAAGCTTTCTTT,CAWSSFTGARTEAFF
TRBV19,TRBD1,.,TRBJ1-5,TGTGCCAGTAGTATTGACAGGGGGCGTAATCAGCCCCAGCATTTT,CASSIDRGRNQPQHF
TRBV6-2/TRBV6-3,.,medium-sized,TRBJ1-5,TGTGCCAGCAGTTACACCCAGGGTAGCAATCAGCCCCAGCATTTT,CASSYTQGSNQPQHF
TRBV6-5,.,medium-sized,TRBJ1-2,TGTGCCAGCAGTTACTCTTTCTCGCGGGTAGCTAACTATGGCTACACCTTC,CASSYSFSRVANYGYTF
TRBV10-3,.,medium-sized,TRBJ2-1,TGTGCCATCAGTGTTTCGGGGGAGGCCTACAATGAGCAGTTCTTC,CAISVSGEAYNEQFF
TRBV6-5,TRBD2,medium-sized,TRBJ2-3,TGTGCCAGCAGGGAGCTGAGTAGCGGGGGAAGCACAGATACGCAGTATTTT,CASRELSSGGSTDTQYF
TRBV12-5,.,.,TRBJ2-7,TGTGCTAGTGGTTTGACCAACATTGGCGAGCAGTACTTC,CASGLTNIGEQYF
TRBV6-6,.,medium-sized,TRBJ1-4,TGTGCCTTGGGGCCGCCGGGGAATGAAAAACTGTTTTTT,CALGPPGNEKLFF
TRBV11-2,TRBD2,few,TRBJ2-1,TGTGCCAGCAGCTTAGCGCTAGCGGGGGGGCCGGGGAATGAGCAGTTCTTC,CASSLALAGGPGNEQFF
TRBV10-3,.,medium-sized,TRBJ1-1,TGTGCCATCAGTGGGGGCGGGGGGCTCACTGAAGCTTTCTTT,CAISGGGGLTEAFF
TRBV5-6,.,medium-sized,TRBJ2-2,TGTGCCAGCAGCTTGGAGTGGGGTAGGACCGGGGAGCTGTTTTTT,CASSLEWGRTGELFF
TRBV5-4,TRBD1,medium-sized,TRBJ2-1,TGTGCCAGCAGCTATACAGGGGGCAATGAGCAGTTCTTC,CASSYTGGNEQFF
TRBV10-2,TRBD1,.,TRBJ1-2,TGCGCCAGCAGTGACGAGACAGGGTCCGGGAGTGGAGGCTACACCTTC,CASSDETGSGSGGYTF
TRBV13,TRBD1,.,TRBJ1-2,TGTGCCAGCAGCCAAGGACAGGTGGCTAACTATGGCTACACCTTC,CASSQGQVANYGYTF
TRBV30,TRBD2,medium-sized,TRBJ2-1,TGTGCCTGGATTGGACGGGGGGGCGTCTATGAGCAGTTCTTC,CAWIGRGGVYEQFF
TRBV27,TRBD1,.,TRBJ2-7,TGTGCCAGCAGCCCAGACAGGGGGGCCTACGAGCAGTACTTC,CASSPDRGAYEQYF
TRBV29-1,.,large,TRBJ1-3,TGCAGCGTTGAAAGGACTGGAAACACCATATATTTT,CSVERTGNTIYF
TRBV13,.,.,TRBJ2-2,TGTGTTAGCAGCTCCCCGCCCTCCGGGGAGCTGTTTTTT,CVSSSPPSGELFF
TRBV4-2,TRBD2,.,TRBJ2-1,TGTGACAGCTCTCCAGAGTCTAGCGGGGGTTATGAGCAGTTCTTC,CDSSPESSGGYEQFF
TRBV20-1,.,medium-sized,TRBJ2-5,TGCAGTGCTCTAGGGGTGTCGGAGACCCAGTACTTC,CSALGVSETQYF
TRBV27,.,medium-sized,TRBJ1-1,TGTGCCAGCAGTTTACGTCCGGAGATCACTGAAGCTTTCTTT,CASSLRPEITEAFF
TRBV7-6,.,medium-sized,TRBJ1-2,TGTGCCAGCAGCTTAGTATCCCAGGGGCAAGGGTATGGCTACACCTTC,CASSLVSQGQGYGYTF
TRBV30,.,medium-sized,TRBJ2-1,TGTGCCGCGGCTACGGGGAGGGGGAGAGCGAATGAGCAGTTCTTC,CAAATGRGRANEQFF
TRBV24-1,TRBD2,medium-sized,TRBJ2-1,TGTGCCACCAGTGCTAGCGGGAGTTTCTATGAGCAGTTCTTC,CATSASGSFYEQFF
TRBV27,.,large,TRBJ1-2,TGTGCCAGCAGTGGGGGTTTCGCGGGAAGCTACACCTTC,CASSGGFAGSYTF
TRBV7-6,.,medium-sized,TRBJ2-7,TGTGCCAGCAGCAACCTGGACAGCTCCTACGAGCAGTACTTC,CASSNLDSSYEQYF
TRBV20-1,TRBD2,medium-sized,TRBJ2-1,TGCAGTGCTACCAGGGGGACTAGCGGCAATGAGCAGTTCTTC,CSATRGTSGNEQFF
TRBV24-1,.,medium-sized,TRBJ2-3,TGTGCCACCAGTGATGTGCGTAGTAGCCCGGATACGCAGTATTTT,CATSDVRSSPDTQYF
TRBV20-1,TRBD1,medium-sized,TRBJ2-4,TGCAGTGCTACGGAACAGGGGGTTCGGGACATTCAGTACTTC,CSATEQGVRDIQYF